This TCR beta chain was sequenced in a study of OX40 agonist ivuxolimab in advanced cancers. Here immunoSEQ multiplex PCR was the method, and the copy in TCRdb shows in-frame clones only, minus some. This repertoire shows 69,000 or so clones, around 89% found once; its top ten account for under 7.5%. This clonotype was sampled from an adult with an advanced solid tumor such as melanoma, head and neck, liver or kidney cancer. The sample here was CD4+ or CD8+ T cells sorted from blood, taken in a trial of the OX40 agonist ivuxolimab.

DNA for the CDR3: TGTGCCAGCAGTTTAAGAACTCCACAGGGCTCCTATAATTCACCCCTCCACTTT. Its protein is CASSLRTPQGSYNSPLHF. The V and J genes are TRBV27 and TRBJ1-6; the D gene is possibly TRBD1 (6 bases). Germline values: CDR1 MNHEY, CDR2 SMNVEV (reference sequence). This CDR3 spans 18 amino acids. Trimming removed 2 bases at V and 0 bases at J, with 14 bases between.